These T cell receptor beta chains were read from a single sample in a study of identical twins. TCRdb ran MiXCR on the 5' RACE reads and lists one entry per CDR3 protein. The sample holds some 1,700,000 distinct CDR3 sequences; under 35% are singletons and the top ten take more than 0.25%. The material sequenced was cord blood. Source of these receptors: a newborn girl in good health. Both conserved end residues are part of each CDR3. The order of the fields is J gene, D gene, clone size, V gene, CDR3 DNA, CDR3 protein. D genes are given only for firm matches. Not every row has a clone size; where given, it reads once, few, many or a size class.

>TRBJ2-1|.|few|TRBV14
TGTGCCAGCAGCCAGTACCGGGACCCCGTATACAATGAGCAGTTCTTC
CASSQYRDPVYNEQFF
>TRBJ1-2|.|many|TRBV20-1
TGCAGTGCTAGCCGGACGTTTGGGGCTTCTTACTATGGCTACACCTTC
CSASRTFGASYYGYTF
>TRBJ2-3|TRBD2|few|TRBV12-3/TRBV12-4
TGTGCCAGCAGTTTGTTCGCGGGGGCAGATACGCAGTATTTT
CASSLFAGADTQYF
>TRBJ2-1|.|.|TRBV27
TGTGCCGCCTACCGGGACACCTACAATGAGCAGTTCTTC
CAAYRDTYNEQFF
>TRBJ1-2|.|.|TRBV6-1
TGTGCCAGCAGTGAACGGGTTATATATGGCTACACCTTC
CASSERVIYGYTF
>TRBJ1-1|.|.|TRBV30
TGTGCCTGGAGTGTGGGAAGGGTGCCCACTGAAGCTTTCTTT
CAWSVGRVPTEAFF
>TRBJ2-1|.|few|TRBV20-1
TGCAGTGCCTTTAGGGGCGTTAGCTCCTACAATGAGCAGTTCTTC
CSAFRGVSSYNEQFF
>TRBJ1-2|.|.|TRBV20-1
TGCAGTGCTAGAGACATTACAGCTAACTATGGCTACACCTTC
CSARDITANYGYTF
>TRBJ2-1|.|few|TRBV7-2
TGTGCCAGCAGCTTAGTCGTAGTTGAGCAGTTCTTC
CASSLVVVEQFF
>TRBJ2-1|TRBD1|few|TRBV20-1
TGCAGTGCTAGTAGGGGGCCTACCTACAATGAGCAGTTCTTC
CSASRGPTYNEQFF
>TRBJ2-7|TRBD1|.|TRBV5-1
TGCGCCAGCAGCTTGCTGGGACAGACCTACAATGAGCAGTACTTC
CASSLLGQTYNEQYF
>TRBJ1-6|TRBD1|.|TRBV12-3/TRBV12-4
TGTGCCAGCAGGACAGGGAGGGATTCACCCCTCCACTTT
CASRTGRDSPLHF
>TRBJ2-1|TRBD2|few|TRBV20-1
TGCAGTGCTAGGGCTAGCGGGAGTAATGAGCAGTTCTTC
CSARASGSNEQFF
>TRBJ2-5|TRBD2|.|TRBV12-3/TRBV12-4
TGTGCCAGCAGTTTTGTAGCGGGAGCCAATGAGCAGTACTTC
CASSFVAGANEQYF
>TRBJ2-5|TRBD2|.|TRBV20-1
TGCAGTGCTAGAGAGGGTAGCGGGAGTGGCGAGACCCAGTACTTC
CSAREGSGSGETQYF
>TRBJ2-7|TRBD2|.|TRBV28
TGTGCCAGCAGTTCTACCATAGCGGGAGAGGTCTACGAGCAGTACTTC
CASSSTIAGEVYEQYF
>TRBJ1-1|.|.|TRBV28
TGTGCCAGCAGTTTGTTGCCAGGGCTCACTGAAGCTTTCTTT
CASSLLPGLTEAFF
>TRBJ2-1|TRBD2|.|TRBV7-2
TGTGCCAGCAGCCCCAGGACTAGCCAGAATGAGCAGTTCTTC
CASSPRTSQNEQFF
>TRBJ1-5|TRBD1|.|TRBV2
TGTGCCAGCAGTGAAACCGAACAGGGGATCGGTCGGCCCCAGCATTTT
CASSETEQGIGRPQHF
>TRBJ1-5|TRBD1|.|TRBV6-2/TRBV6-3
TGTGCCAGCAGCCACCGGGACAGATATAGCAATCAGCCCCAGCATTTT
CASSHRDRYSNQPQHF
>TRBJ2-7|TRBD2|.|TRBV11-2
TGTGCCAGCAGCTTAGAGAGGCGGGAGGTGGTCTACGCGCAGTACTTC
CASSLERREVVYAQYF
>TRBJ2-7|.|.|TRBV6-5
TGTGCCAGCAGTTACCAACACATTGGATCAATTCTCTCCTACGAGCAGTACTTC
CASSYQHIGSILSYEQYF
>TRBJ2-5|.|few|TRBV18
TGTGCCAGCTCACCACCGGGGGCACCACAAGAGACCCAGTACTTC
CASSPPGAPQETQYF
>TRBJ2-7|.|.|TRBV6-5
TGTGCCAGCAGTTACTCGTATCAGGGCGGATACGAGCAGTACTTC
CASSYSYQGGYEQYF
>TRBJ1-1|TRBD1|.|TRBV6-6
TGTGCCAGCAGTAAAAACAGGGGCATGAACACTGAAGCTTTCTTT
CASSKNRGMNTEAFF
>TRBJ2-7|TRBD1|many|TRBV11-2
TGTGCCAGCAGCGCGGACAGGGGTTACGAGCAGTACTTC
CASSADRGYEQYF
>TRBJ2-4|.|.|TRBV6-1
TGTGCCAGCAGTGGGATGATACGGGAGCAGTACTTC
CASSGMIREQYF
>TRBJ2-3|.|few|TRBV20-1
TGCAGTGTGCACGAGCGGTCAAAGGATACGCAGTATTTT
CSVHERSKDTQYF
>TRBJ2-1|.|few|TRBV7-2
TGTGCCAGCAGCTTAGCGCGGCCGGATGAGCAGTTCTTC
CASSLARPDEQFF
>TRBJ2-1|.|.|TRBV11-2
TGTGCCAGCAGCCGCAGCAGGTCCTACAATGAGCAGTTCTTC
CASSRSRSYNEQFF
>TRBJ2-3|TRBD2|.|TRBV20-1
TGCAGTGCTAGCCCAGCGGGGGGGCAGGCAGATACGCAGTATTTT
CSASPAGGQADTQYF
>TRBJ2-3|TRBD2|.|TRBV10-1
TGCGCCAGCAGTGAATTCGGCGGGAGAAACACAGATACGCAGTATTTT
CASSEFGGRNTDTQYF
>TRBJ1-2|TRBD1|many|TRBV18
TGTGCCAGCTCACCAGGGACAGGGAGTAACTATGGCTACACCTTC
CASSPGTGSNYGYTF
>TRBJ2-7|.|.|TRBV20-1
TGCAGTGCTAGACTCCGATTAGGACACCTCTCCTACGAGCAGTACTTC
CSARLRLGHLSYEQYF
>TRBJ2-1|.|few|TRBV13
TGTGCCAGCAGCTTAGAAGGAATCAGCTCCTACAATGAGCAGTTCTTC
CASSLEGISSYNEQFF
>TRBJ2-4|.|many|TRBV7-2
TGTGCCAGCAGTCCTTCCGACAGGACGTTTGCCAAAAACATTCAGTACTTC
CASSPSDRTFAKNIQYF
>TRBJ2-7|TRBD2|few|TRBV28
TGTGGGACTAGCGGGAGGGCCTACGAGCAGTACTTC
CGTSGRAYEQYF
>TRBJ2-7|.|many|TRBV12-3/TRBV12-4
TGTGCCAGCAGTTTAGGGAACGTAGCCCCGAGCTCCTACGAGCAGTACTTC
CASSLGNVAPSSYEQYF
>TRBJ1-5|.|many|TRBV3-1
TGCGCCAGCAGCCAAGGGGATCAGCCCCAGCATTTT
CASSQGDQPQHF
>TRBJ1-6|.|few|TRBV28
TGTGCCAGCAGTTTATCGGATTCACCCCTCCACTTT
CASSLSDSPLHF
>TRBJ1-1|TRBD1|few|TRBV20-1
TGCAGTGCTAGCCTGACAGGGGTGAGCACTGAAGCTTTCTTT
CSASLTGVSTEAFF
>TRBJ2-1|TRBD2|.|TRBV20-1
TGCAGTGCTAGAGATCGGCTAGCGGGAGAGCAGTTCTTC
CSARDRLAGEQFF
>TRBJ1-4|TRBD1|.|TRBV20-1
TGCAGTGCTACCGGGACAGGGGGTATCTCAACTAATGAAAAACTGTTTTTT
CSATGTGGISTNEKLFF
>TRBJ2-3|TRBD2|.|TRBV28
TGTGCCAGCAGTTTAATTTTGGCGGGAGGGCCAGATACGCAGTATTTT
CASSLILAGGPDTQYF
>TRBJ2-2|TRBD2|.|TRBV7-9
TGTGCCAGCAGCTCCCAACGACTAGCGGGAGGCGTGAACACCGGGGAGCTGTTTTTT
CASSSQRLAGGVNTGELFF
>TRBJ1-1|TRBD1|few|TRBV4-1
TGCGCCAGCAGCCCACCCGGACAGGGGAAAACTGAAGCTTTCTTT
CASSPPGQGKTEAFF
>TRBJ2-2|.|.|TRBV20-1
TGCAGTGCTAGGGACCGGGTACGGAACACCGGGGAGCTGTTTTTT
CSARDRVRNTGELFF
>TRBJ2-2|TRBD2|.|TRBV6-6
TGTGCCAGCAGTTACTTTGGCGGGGGGGCCGCCGGGGAGCTGTTTTTT
CASSYFGGGAAGELFF
>TRBJ1-1|.|.|TRBV29-1
TGCAGCGTCCACTACCTTAGGTACGTGAACACTGAAGCTTTCTTT
CSVHYLRYVNTEAFF
>TRBJ2-7|.|few|TRBV11-2
TGTGCCAGCACCCTAGGGGTGGGAGCATGGTACGAGCAGTACTTC
CASTLGVGAWYEQYF
>TRBJ2-1|TRBD2|few|TRBV7-2
TGTGCCAGCAGAACGGACCTGGGGGGGTACAATGAGCAGTTCTTC
CASRTDLGGYNEQFF
>TRBJ2-3|.|.|TRBV20-1
TGCAGTGTTCGAGCGGGACAAACAGATACGCAGTATTTT
CSVRAGQTDTQYF
>TRBJ2-3|TRBD1|.|TRBV12-3/TRBV12-4
TGTGCCAGCAGGGCCCTAGGACAGGGGGCCACAGATACGCAGTATTTT
CASRALGQGATDTQYF